The clone carrying this TCR beta chain was seen more than once but under ten times. Antigen specificity is unknown. The data were taken from a study of post-analysis software for immune sequencing data. Study-level results: Controls showed significantly higher normalized Chao1 diversity than did multiple sclerosis patients. Included in a set of about 5 TRBV segments more frequent in patients than controls were TRBV5-6, TRBV5-1 and TRBV20-1.

Unique molecular identifiers were present in the TCR beta cDNA libraries. TCRdb re-called the PCR reads with MiXCR, one entry per CDR3 protein. The repertoire holds hundreds of thousands of distinct CDR3 sequences, around 27% seen once, with more than 0.45% in the top ten. The CDR3 extends over 12 amino acids. V lost 3 bases, J lost 4 bases, and 10 bases lay in between. CDR1 and CDR2 from the germline V gene are DFQATT and SNEGSKA (reference sequence). Sequencing was performed on blood. The receptor was derived from a girl between 10 and 17 years old with multiple sclerosis. This rearrangement joins TRBV20-1 to TRBJ2-7; D may be TRBD1 (5 bases). CDR3 bases: TGCAGTGCTAGCTCCGACAGATACGAGCAGTACTTC. Translation: CSASSDRYEQYF.